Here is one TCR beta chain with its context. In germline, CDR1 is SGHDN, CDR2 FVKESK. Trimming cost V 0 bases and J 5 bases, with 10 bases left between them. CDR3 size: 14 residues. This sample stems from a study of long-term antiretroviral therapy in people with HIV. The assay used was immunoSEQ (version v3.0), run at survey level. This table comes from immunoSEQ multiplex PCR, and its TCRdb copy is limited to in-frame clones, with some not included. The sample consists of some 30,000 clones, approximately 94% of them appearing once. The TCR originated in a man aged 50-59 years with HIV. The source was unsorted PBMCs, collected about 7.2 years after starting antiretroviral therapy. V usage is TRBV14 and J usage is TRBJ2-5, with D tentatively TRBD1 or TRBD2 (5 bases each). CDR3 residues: CASSQDVGRETQYF. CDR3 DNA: TGTGCCAGCAGCCAAGATGTGGGACGGGAGACCCAGTACTTC.